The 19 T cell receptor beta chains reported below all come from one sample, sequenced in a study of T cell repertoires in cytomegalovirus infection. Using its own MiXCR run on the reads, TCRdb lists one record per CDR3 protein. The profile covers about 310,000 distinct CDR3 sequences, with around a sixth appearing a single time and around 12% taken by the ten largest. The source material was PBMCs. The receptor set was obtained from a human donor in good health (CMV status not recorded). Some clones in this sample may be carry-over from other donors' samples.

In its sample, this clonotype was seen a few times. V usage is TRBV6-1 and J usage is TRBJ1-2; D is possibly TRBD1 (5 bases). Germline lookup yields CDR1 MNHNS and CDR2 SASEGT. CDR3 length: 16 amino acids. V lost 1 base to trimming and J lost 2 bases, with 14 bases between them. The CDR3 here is CASSEEPSGYNYGYTF. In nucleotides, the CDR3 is TGTGCCAGCAGTGAAGAGCCTTCAGGGTACAACTATGGCTACACCTTC.

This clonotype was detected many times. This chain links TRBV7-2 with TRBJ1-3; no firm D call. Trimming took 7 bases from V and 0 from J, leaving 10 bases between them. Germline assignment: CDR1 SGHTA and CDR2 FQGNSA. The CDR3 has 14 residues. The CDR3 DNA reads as TGTGCCAGCAACCCAACCCACTCTGGAAACACCATATATTTT. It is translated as CASNPTHSGNTIYF. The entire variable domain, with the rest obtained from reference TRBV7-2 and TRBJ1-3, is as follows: GAGVSQSPSNKVTEKGKDVELRCDPISGHTALYWYRQSLGQGLEFLIYFQGNSAPDKSGLPSDRFSAERTGGSVSTLTIQRTQQEDSAVYLCASNPTHSGNTIYFGEGSWLTVV.

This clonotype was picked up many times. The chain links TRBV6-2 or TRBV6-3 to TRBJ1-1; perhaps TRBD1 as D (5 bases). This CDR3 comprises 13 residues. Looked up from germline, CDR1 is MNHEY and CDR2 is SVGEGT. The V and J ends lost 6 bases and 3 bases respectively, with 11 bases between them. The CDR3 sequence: CASRSRGHTEAFF. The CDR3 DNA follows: TGTGCCAGCAGAAGTAGGGGCCACACTGAAGCTTTCTTT.

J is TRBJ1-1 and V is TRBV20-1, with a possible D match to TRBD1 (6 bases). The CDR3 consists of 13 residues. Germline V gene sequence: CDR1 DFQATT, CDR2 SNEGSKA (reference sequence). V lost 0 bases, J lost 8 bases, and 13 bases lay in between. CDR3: CSAREPGVGEAFF. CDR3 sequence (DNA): TGCAGTGCTAGAGAGCCAGGGGTTGGCGAAGCTTTCTTT.

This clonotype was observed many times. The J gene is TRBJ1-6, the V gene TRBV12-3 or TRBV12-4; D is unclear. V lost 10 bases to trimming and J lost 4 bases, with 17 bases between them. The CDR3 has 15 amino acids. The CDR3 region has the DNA TGTGCCACCACAATCCGGGCCCCTTATAATTCACCCCTCCACTTT. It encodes CATTIRAPYNSPLHF.

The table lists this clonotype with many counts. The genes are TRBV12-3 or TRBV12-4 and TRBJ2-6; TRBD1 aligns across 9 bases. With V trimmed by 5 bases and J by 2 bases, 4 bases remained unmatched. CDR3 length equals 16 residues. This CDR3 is CASSVTGGTGANVLTF. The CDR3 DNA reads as TGTGCCAGCAGTGTAACAGGGGGCACTGGGGCCAACGTCCTGACTTTC.

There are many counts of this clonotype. Here the CDR3 DNA reads TGTGCCAGCAGTCACCGATGGAACACCGGGGAGCTGTTTTTT. Protein product: CASSHRWNTGELFF. The chain links TRBV6-2 or TRBV6-3 to TRBJ2-2; D is unresolved. CDR3 size: 14 residues. CDR1 and CDR2 (germline): MNHEY, SVGEGT. Between the trimmed V and J ends, which lost 5 bases and 1 base, there was a span of 8 bases.

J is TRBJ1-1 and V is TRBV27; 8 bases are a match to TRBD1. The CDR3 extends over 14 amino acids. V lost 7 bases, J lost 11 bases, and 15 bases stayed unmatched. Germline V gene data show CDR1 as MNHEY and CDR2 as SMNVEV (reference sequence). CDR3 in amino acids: CASKKTSGGLVAFF. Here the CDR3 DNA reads TGTGCCAGCAAAAAAACGTCAGGGGGCTTAGTTGCTTTCTTT.

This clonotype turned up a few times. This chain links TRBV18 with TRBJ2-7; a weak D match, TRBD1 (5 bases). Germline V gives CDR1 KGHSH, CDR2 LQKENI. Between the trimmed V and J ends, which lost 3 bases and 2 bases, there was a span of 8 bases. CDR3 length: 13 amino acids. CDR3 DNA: TGTGCCAGCTCACCGGGCAGGGCCTACGAGCAGTACTTC. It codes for CASSPGRAYEQYF.

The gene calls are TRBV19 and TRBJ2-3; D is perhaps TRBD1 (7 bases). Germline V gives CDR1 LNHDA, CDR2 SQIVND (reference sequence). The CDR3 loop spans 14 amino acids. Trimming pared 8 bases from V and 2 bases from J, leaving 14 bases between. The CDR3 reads CASSRGAVTDTQYF. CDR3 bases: TGTGCCAGTTCCAGGGGGGCCGTCACAGATACGCAGTATTTT.

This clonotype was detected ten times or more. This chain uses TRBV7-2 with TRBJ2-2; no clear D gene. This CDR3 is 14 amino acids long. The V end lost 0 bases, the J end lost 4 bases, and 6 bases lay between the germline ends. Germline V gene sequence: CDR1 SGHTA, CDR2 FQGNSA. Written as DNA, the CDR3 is TGTGCCAGCAGCTTAGCAGAGTTCACCGGGGAGCTGTTTTTT. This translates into CASSLAEFTGELFF.

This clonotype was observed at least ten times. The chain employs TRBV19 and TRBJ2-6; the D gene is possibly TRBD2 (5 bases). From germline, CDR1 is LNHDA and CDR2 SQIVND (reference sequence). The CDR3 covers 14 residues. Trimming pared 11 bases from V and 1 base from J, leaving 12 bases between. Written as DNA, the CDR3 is TGTGCCTCCCTCAGGAGGTCTGGGGCCAACGTCCTGACTTTC. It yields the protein CASLRRSGANVLTF.

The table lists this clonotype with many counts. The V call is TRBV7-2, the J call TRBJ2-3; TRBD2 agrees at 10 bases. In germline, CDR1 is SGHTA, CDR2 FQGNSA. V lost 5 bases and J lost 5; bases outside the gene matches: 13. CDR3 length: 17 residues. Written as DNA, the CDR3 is TGTGCCAGCAGCCTATCACTAGCGGGGCTTTTGGGAGATACGCAGTATTTT. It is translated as CASSLSLAGLLGDTQYF.

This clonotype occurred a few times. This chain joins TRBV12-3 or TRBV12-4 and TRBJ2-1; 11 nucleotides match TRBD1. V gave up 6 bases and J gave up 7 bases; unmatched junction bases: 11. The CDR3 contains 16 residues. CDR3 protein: CASSSWDRGKGNEQFF. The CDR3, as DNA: TGTGCCAGCAGCTCGTGGGACAGGGGGAAAGGGAATGAGCAGTTCTTC.

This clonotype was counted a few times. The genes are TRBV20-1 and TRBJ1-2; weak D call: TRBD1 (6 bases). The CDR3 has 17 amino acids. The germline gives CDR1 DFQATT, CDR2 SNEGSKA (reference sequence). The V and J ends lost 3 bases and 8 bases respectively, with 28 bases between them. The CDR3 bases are TGCAGTGCTAGGGGACCACCGGGGGGGCCCGTCGTTCGCGGCTACACCTTC. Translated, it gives CSARGPPGGPVVRGYTF.

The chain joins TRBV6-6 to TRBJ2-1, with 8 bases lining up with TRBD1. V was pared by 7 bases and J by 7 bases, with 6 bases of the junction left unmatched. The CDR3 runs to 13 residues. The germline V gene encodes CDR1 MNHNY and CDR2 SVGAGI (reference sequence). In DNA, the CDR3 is TGTGCCAGCACCCCCGGGGACAGGAATGAGCAGTTCTTC. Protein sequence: CASTPGDRNEQFF.

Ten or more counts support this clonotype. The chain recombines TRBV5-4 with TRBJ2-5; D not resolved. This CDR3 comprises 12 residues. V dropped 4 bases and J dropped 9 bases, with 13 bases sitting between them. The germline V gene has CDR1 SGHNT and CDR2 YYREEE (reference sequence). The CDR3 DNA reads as TGTGCCAGCAGCCCCTTGATGGGCCCCCAGTACTTC. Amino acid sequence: CASSPLMGPQYF.

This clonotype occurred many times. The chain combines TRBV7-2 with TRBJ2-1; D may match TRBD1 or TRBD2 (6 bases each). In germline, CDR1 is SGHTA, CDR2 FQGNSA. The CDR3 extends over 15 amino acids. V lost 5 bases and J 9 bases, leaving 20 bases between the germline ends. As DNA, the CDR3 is TGTGCCAGCAGCCCCCCTTGGGGGCGGGGTATTGAGCAGTTCTTC. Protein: CASSPPWGRGIEQFF. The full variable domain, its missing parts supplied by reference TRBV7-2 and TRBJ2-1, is GAGVSQSPSNKVTEKGKDVELRCDPISGHTALYWYRQSLGQGLEFLIYFQGNSAPDKSGLPSDRFSAERTGGSVSTLTIQRTQQEDSAVYLCASSPPWGRGIEQFFGPGTRLTVL.

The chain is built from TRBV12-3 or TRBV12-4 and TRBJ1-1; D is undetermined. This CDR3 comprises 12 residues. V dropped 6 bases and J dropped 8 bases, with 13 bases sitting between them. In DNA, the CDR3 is TGTGCCAGCAGCCTATTGAGCTGGGAAGCTTTCTTT. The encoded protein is CASSLLSWEAFF.